This entry lists 19 T cell receptor beta chains sequenced from one sample in a study of T-cell memory formation after mild COVID-19. In TCRdb, the 5' RACE reads were re-called with MiXCR into one record per CDR3 protein. The table has some 350,000 distinct CDR3 sequences, 10% to 15% seen once. The sample taken for sequencing was PBMCs or a T cell subset sorted from them (not recorded which). These TCRs come from a man between 18 and 35 years old who had mild COVID-19 (a few samples of this study predate the infection). Cell type and time point are not known.

V usage is TRBV7-2 and J usage is TRBJ2-5, with no clear D. Germline CDR1 reads SGHTA; CDR2 reads FQGNSA. CDR3 length: 15 residues. The V gene lost 5 bases and the J gene lost 8 bases, with 21 bases spanning the gap. This CDR3 is CASSQRRDTRETQYF. CDR3 DNA sequence: TGTGCCAGCAGCCAGAGAAGGGATACAAGAGAAACCCAGTACTTC.

This clonotype was observed a handful of times. The V call is TRBV7-9, the J call TRBJ1-4; tentative D call: TRBD1 (5 bases). This CDR3 spans 14 amino acids. CDR1 SEHNR and CDR2 FQNEAQ come from the germline V gene (reference sequence). Trimming took 1 base from V and 8 from J, leaving 11 bases between them. Written as DNA, the CDR3 is TGTGCCAGCAGCTTAGTAGGGGTAGGAGAAAAACTGTTTTTT. Amino acids: CASSLVGVGEKLFF. Variable domain in full (rest from reference TRBV7-9 and TRBJ1-4): DTGVSQNPRHKITKRGQNVTFRCDPISEHNRLYWYRQTLGQGPEFLTYFQNEAQLEKSRLLSDRFSAERPKGSFSTLEIQRTEQGDSAMYLCASSLVGVGEKLFFGSGTQLSVL.

At least ten counts were recorded for this clonotype. V and J are TRBV4-1 and TRBJ2-1; D might be TRBD2 (6 bases). Trimming cost V 0 bases and J 10 bases, with 13 bases left between them. Germline CDR1 MGHRA, CDR2 YSYEKL. CDR3 length equals 14 residues. CDR3 protein: CASSQEGRGKEQFF. The CDR3 DNA is TGCGCCAGCAGCCAAGAGGGTCGCGGGAAGGAGCAGTTCTTC.

The V call is TRBV5-1, the J call TRBJ2-5, with TRBD2 matching 12 bases. CDR1 is SGHRS and CDR2 is YFSETQ in the germline V gene. The ends lost 3 bases at V and 5 bases at J; junction bases unmatched: 8. CDR3 length equals 16 residues. The CDR3 loop is CASSSSGGAFGETQYF. The CDR3 region has the DNA TGCGCCAGCAGCTCTAGCGGGGGGGCCTTCGGCGAGACCCAGTACTTC.

This clonotype was seen a handful of times. The chain is built from TRBV6-2 or TRBV6-3 and TRBJ2-2, with D hard to call. V lost 2 bases to trimming and J lost 11 bases, with 9 bases between them. The CDR3 runs 12 residues. Germline V gene lookup returns CDR1 MNHEY and CDR2 SVGEGT. The CDR3, as DNA: TGTGCCAGCAGTTACGTTGAGTTAGAGCTGTTTTTT. This codes for CASSYVELELFF.

This clonotype was seen only a few times. The chain couples TRBV5-1 to TRBJ1-2; 7 nucleotides line up with TRBD1. Germline loops: CDR1 SGHRS, CDR2 YFSETQ. The CDR3 has 14 residues. V was pared by 4 bases and J by 5 bases, with 8 bases of the junction left unmatched. This CDR3 reads CASSTAGGSYGYTF. CDR3 nucleotide sequence: TGCGCCAGCAGCACCGCAGGGGGGTCTTATGGCTACACCTTC.

This clonotype was picked up many times. The V call is TRBV7-2, the J call TRBJ2-3; D call uncertain. The CDR3 has 16 residues. CDR1 is SGHTA, CDR2 FQGNSA, per germline. V lost 1 base and J lost 0, with 11 bases in between. As DNA, the CDR3 is TGTGCCAGCAGCTTAGGTGCGGAGCTTAGCACAGATACGCAGTATTTT. It encodes CASSLGAELSTDTQYF.

This clonotype was counted between two and nine times. V gene TRBV24-1 combines with J gene TRBJ2-3; D is unclear. Trimming left V 5 bases short and J 6 bases short, with 14 bases between. The CDR3 is made up of 14 amino acids. Germline V gene sequence: CDR1 KGHDR, CDR2 SFDVKD. The CDR3 DNA sequence: TGTGCCACCAGTGCCTTGCCCTTCGGGGATACGCAGTATTTT. Amino acids: CATSALPFGDTQYF.

The chain has TRBV9 and TRBJ2-5; 8 bases are shared with TRBD2. The CDR3 spans 15 residues. Trimming cost V 0 bases and J 2 bases; bases outside gene matches: 3. Germline V gene data show CDR1 as SGDLS and CDR2 as YYNGEE. CDR3 sequence reads: CASSVGAGAQETQYF. As DNA, the CDR3 is TGTGCCAGCAGCGTAGGAGCGGGGGCACAAGAGACCCAGTACTTC.

V and J are TRBV5-1 and TRBJ2-2; a weak D match, TRBD1 (6 bases). This CDR3 contains 15 residues. V shed 0 bases and J shed 6 bases, with 12 bases lying between them. The germline V gene encodes CDR1 SGHRS and CDR2 YFSETQ. CDR3 region: CASSLVTGSPGELFF. For the CDR3, the DNA is TGCGCCAGCAGCTTGGTTACAGGGAGTCCCGGGGAGCTGTTTTTT.

This clonotype appeared a few times. The chain is built from TRBV11-1 and TRBJ2-3, with a possible D match to TRBD2 (7 bases). Germline values: CDR1 SGHAT, CDR2 FQDESV (reference sequence). V lost 4 bases and J lost 2, with 16 bases in between. This CDR3 is built from 16 residues. CDR3 nucleotide sequence: TGTGCCAGCAGCTCAATCGCGGGGGCCCACACAGATACGCAGTATTTT. It specifies CASSSIAGAHTDTQYF.

V is TRBV2 and J is TRBJ1-5; D ambiguous. The CDR3 totals 14 residues. Trimming pared 2 bases from V and 5 bases from J, leaving 10 bases between. Germline lookup yields CDR1 SNHLY and CDR2 FYNNEI. The CDR3 region has the DNA TGTGCCAGCAGTGAACGGGCAGAAGATCAGCCCCAGCATTTT. Translated, it gives CASSERAEDQPQHF.

CDR3 sequence: CSASSVPGQGANTEAFF. The CDR3 DNA is TGCAGTGCTAGTTCCGTCCCGGGACAGGGAGCGAACACTGAAGCTTTCTTT. The rearrangement uses TRBV20-1 and TRBJ1-1; 9 positions agree with TRBD1. The V gene end was trimmed by 3 bases and the J gene end by 1 base; junction bases not matched to a gene: 12. This CDR3 region has 17 residues. Germline CDR1 DFQATT, CDR2 SNEGSKA (reference sequence).

The chain couples TRBV12-3 or TRBV12-4 to TRBJ2-1; D may match TRBD1 or TRBD2 (6 bases each). Trimming removed 3 bases at V and 3 bases at J, with 12 bases between. The CDR3 runs 15 residues. DNA of the CDR3: TGTGCCAGCAGTTTTAGGGGGGAGGTCTACAATGAGCAGTTCTTC. As protein: CASSFRGEVYNEQFF.

This clonotype occurred many times. The chain couples TRBV12-3 or TRBV12-4 to TRBJ2-7; unclear D gene. V was clipped by 5 bases and J by 5 bases, with 7 bases between them. The CDR3 is made up of 11 amino acids. DNA for the CDR3: TGTGCCAGCAGTCTAACCCACGAGCAGTACTTC. It is translated as CASSLTHEQYF.

This clonotype has at least ten counts. The genes are TRBV7-8 and TRBJ2-1; D gene uncertain. This CDR3 region has 12 residues. Germline values: CDR1 SGHVS, CDR2 FQNEAQ. Trimming cost V 3 bases and J 7 bases, with 7 bases left between them. The CDR3 reads CASSLRRNEQFF. DNA of the CDR3: TGTGCCAGCAGCTTGCGTCGGAATGAGCAGTTCTTC.

V usage is TRBV4-1 and J usage is TRBJ2-2; 8 bases agree with TRBD1. The J segment lost 7 bases and the V segment lost 1 base, leaving 11 bases of the junction unmatched. The CDR3 is made up of 17 amino acids. The germline CDR1 and CDR2 sequences are MGHRA and YSYEKL. In nucleotides, the CDR3 is TGCGCCAGCAGCCAAGCCTCACGGACAGGGTATAACGGGGAGCTGTTTTTT. Translated: CASSQASRTGYNGELFF.

This clonotype has only a few counts. The chain recombines TRBV7-2 with TRBJ2-5; no definite D call. Germline-derived CDR1 and CDR2 are SGHTA and FQGNSA. V was trimmed by 8 bases and J by 7 bases, leaving 17 bases between them. This CDR3 is 13 amino acids long. CDR3 nucleotide sequence: TGTGCCAGCTCCACTGGCCGTACGGGGACCCAGTACTTC. Its protein is CASSTGRTGTQYF.

As DNA, the CDR3 is TGTGCCAGCTCACCATTACAGGGGCCAACTAATGAAAAACTGTTTTTT. Amino acid sequence: CASSPLQGPTNEKLFF. The V gene is TRBV18, the J gene TRBJ1-4; 7 bases agree with TRBD1. This CDR3 has 16 amino acids. The V segment lost 2 bases and the J segment 0 bases; nucleotides outside the gene matches: 3. Germline V gene data show CDR1 as KGHSH and CDR2 as LQKENI.